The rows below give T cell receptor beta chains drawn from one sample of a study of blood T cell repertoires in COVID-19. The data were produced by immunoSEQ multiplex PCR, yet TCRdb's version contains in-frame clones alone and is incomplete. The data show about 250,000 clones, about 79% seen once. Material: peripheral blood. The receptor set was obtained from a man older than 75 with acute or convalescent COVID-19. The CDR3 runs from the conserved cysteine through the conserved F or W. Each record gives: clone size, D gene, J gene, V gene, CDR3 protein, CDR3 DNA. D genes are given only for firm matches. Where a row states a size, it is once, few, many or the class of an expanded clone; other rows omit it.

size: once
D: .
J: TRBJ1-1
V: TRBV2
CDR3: CASSPGGTEAFF
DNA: TGTGCCAGCAGTCCCGGAGGGACTGAAGCTTTCTTT

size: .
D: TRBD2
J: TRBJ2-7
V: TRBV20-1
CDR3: CSASPLLGGTYEQYF
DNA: TGCAGTGCTAGTCCACTCCTGGGGGGGACCTACGAGCAGTACTTC

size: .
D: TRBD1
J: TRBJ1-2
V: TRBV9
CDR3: CASSVSGTVDGYTF
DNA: TGTGCCAGCAGCGTTTCCGGGACAGTCGATGGCTACACCTTC

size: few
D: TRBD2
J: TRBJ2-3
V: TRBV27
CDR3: CASTSPTSGNTQYF
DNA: TGTGCCAGCACCTCCCCGACTAGCGGGAATACGCAGTATTTT

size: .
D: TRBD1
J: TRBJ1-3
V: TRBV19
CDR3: CASTNDWDRRTGNTIYF
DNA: TGTGCCAGTACCAATGACTGGGACAGGCGGACTGGAAACACCATATATTTT

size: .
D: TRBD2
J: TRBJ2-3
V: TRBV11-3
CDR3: CASSLGFGGGADTQYF
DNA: TGTGCCAGCAGCTTAGGTTTCGGCGGGGGGGCAGATACGCAGTATTTT

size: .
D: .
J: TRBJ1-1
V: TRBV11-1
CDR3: CASTNGRGVNTEAFF
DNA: TGTGCCAGCACCAACGGGAGGGGCGTCAATACTGAAGCTTTCTTT

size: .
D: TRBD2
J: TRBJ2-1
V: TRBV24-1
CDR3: CATSDFTSGSIISYNEQFF
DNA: TGTGCCACCAGTGATTTCACTAGCGGGAGTATCATCTCCTACAATGAGCAGTTCTTC

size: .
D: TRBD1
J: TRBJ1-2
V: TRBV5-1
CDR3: CASGDRANYGYTF
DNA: TGCGCCAGCGGGGACAGGGCGAACTATGGCTACACCTTC

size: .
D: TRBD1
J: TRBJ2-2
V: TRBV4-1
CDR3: CASSQEGTGRTTGELFF
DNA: TGCGCCAGCAGCCAAGAAGGGACAGGGAGGACCACCGGGGAGCTGTTTTTT

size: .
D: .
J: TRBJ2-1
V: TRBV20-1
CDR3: CSASSWSSYNEQFF
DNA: TGCAGTGCTAGTTCCTGGAGCTCCTACAATGAGCAGTTCTTC

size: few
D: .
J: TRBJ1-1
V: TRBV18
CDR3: CASSRALSSDTEAFF
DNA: TGTGCCAGCTCACGGGCCTTAAGTTCGGACACTGAAGCTTTCTTT

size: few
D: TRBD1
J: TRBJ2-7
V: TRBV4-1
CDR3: CASSPWDRSYEQYF
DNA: TGCGCCAGCAGCCCGTGGGACAGGTCCTACGAGCAGTACTTC

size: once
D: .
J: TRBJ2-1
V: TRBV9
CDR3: CASSVEGRPRDEQFF
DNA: TGTGCCAGCAGCGTAGAGGGGAGGCCTAGGGATGAGCAGTTCTTC

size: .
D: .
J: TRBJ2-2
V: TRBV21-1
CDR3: CASSELRTSGDTGELFF
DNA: TGTGCCAGCAGCGAATTAAGGACTAGCGGGGACACCGGGGAGCTGTTTTTT

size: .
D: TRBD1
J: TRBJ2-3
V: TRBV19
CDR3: CASSFTGAGTDTQYF
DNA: TGTGCCAGTAGTTTCACAGGGGCGGGCACAGATACGCAGTATTTT

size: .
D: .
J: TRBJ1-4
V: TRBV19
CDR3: CASSPSRGREKLFF
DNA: TGTGCCAGTAGTCCCTCCAGGGGCCGAGAAAAACTGTTTTTT

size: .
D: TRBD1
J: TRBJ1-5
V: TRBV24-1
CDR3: CATSDRTGTYQPQHF
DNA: TGTGCCACCAGTGATCGGACAGGGACCTATCAGCCCCAGCATTTT

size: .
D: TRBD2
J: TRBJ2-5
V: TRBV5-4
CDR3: CATKSGSTETQYF
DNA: TGTGCCACCAAAAGCGGGAGTACGGAGACCCAGTACTTC

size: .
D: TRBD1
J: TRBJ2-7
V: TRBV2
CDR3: CASRNGQASYEQYF
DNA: TGTGCCAGCAGAAATGGACAGGCCTCCTACGAGCAGTACTTC

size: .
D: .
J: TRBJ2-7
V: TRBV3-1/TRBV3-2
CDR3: CASSLFGNEQYF
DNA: TGTGCCAGCAGCCTTTTTGGCAACGAGCAGTACTTC

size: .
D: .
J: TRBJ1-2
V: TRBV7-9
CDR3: CASSPQGYYGYTF
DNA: TGTGCCAGCAGCCCGCAGGGGTACTATGGCTACACCTTC

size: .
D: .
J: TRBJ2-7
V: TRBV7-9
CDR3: CASSHLRTTYEQYF
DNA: TGTGCCAGCAGCCACTTACGGACAACCTACGAGCAGTACTTC

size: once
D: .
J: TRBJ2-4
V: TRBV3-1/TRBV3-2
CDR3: CASSQGISPKNIQYF
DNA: TGTGCCAGCAGCCAAGGAATTAGTCCCAAAAACATTCAGTACTTC

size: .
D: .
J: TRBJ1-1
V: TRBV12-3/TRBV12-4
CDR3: CASSFGGNTEAFF
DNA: TGTGCCAGCAGTTTCGGGGGTAACACTGAAGCTTTCTTT

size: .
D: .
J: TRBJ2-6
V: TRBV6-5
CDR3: CASRSGSSGANVLTF
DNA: TGTGCCAGCAGGTCCGGTAGCTCTGGGGCCAACGTCCTGACTTTC

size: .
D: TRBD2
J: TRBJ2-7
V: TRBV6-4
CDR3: CASSDYAGGEQYF
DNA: TGTGCCAGCAGTGACTACGCGGGGGGAGAGCAGTACTTC

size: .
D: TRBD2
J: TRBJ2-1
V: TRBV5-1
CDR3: CASSLGLAGGQINEQFF
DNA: TGCGCCAGCAGCTTGGGACTAGCGGGAGGGCAGATCAATGAGCAGTTCTTC

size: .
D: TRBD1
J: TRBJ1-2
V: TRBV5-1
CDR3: CASSLGTGGQYGYTF
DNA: TGCGCCAGCAGCTTGGGGACAGGGGGTCAGTATGGCTACACCTTC

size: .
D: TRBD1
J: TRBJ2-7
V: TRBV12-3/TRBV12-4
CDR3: CASSSGQPYEQYF
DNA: TGTGCCAGCAGCTCGGGACAGCCTTACGAGCAGTACTTC

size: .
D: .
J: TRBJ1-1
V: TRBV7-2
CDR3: CASSLGGAEAFF
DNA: TGTGCCAGCAGCTTAGGGGGAGCTGAAGCTTTCTTT

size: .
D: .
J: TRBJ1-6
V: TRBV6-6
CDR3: CASSPGGGGNSPLHF
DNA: TGTGCCAGCAGCCCCGGGGGGGGCGGTAATTCACCCCTCCACTTT

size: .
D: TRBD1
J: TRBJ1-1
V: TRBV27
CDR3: CASSLWGQGFMNTEAFF
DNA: TGTGCCAGCAGTTTATGGGGACAGGGCTTCATGAACACTGAAGCTTTCTTT

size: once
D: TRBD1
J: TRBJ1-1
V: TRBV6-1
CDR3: CASSENRGGGAFF
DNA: TGTGCCAGCAGTGAAAACAGGGGAGGAGGAGCTTTCTTT

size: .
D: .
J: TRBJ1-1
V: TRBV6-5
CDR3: CASIGGAARAFF
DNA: TGTGCCAGCATAGGGGGGGCCGCTAGAGCTTTCTTT

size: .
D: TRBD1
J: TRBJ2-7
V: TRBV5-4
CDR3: CASSVADRDEQYF
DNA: TGTGCCAGCAGCGTAGCCGACAGGGACGAGCAGTACTTC

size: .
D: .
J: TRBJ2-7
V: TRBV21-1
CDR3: CASSKAISYGGNYEQYF
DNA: TGTGCCAGCAGCAAAGCGATATCATATGGCGGGAACTACGAGCAGTACTTC

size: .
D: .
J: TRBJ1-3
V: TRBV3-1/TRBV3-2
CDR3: CASSPSGNTIYF
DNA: TGTGCCAGCAGCCCCTCCGGAAACACCATATATTTT

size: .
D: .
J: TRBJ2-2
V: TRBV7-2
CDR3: CASSSAVSSYTGELFF
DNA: TGTGCCAGCAGCTCCGCTGTCAGTTCATACACCGGGGAGCTGTTTTTT

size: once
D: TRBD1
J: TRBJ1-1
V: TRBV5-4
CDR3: CASSLGGTGPGTEAFF
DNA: TGTGCCAGCAGCTTAGGAGGGACAGGCCCAGGCACTGAAGCTTTCTTT

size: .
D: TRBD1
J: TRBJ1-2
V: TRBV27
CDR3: CASSLQGAKYGYTF
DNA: TGTGCCAGCAGTTTACAGGGGGCAAAATATGGCTACACCTTC

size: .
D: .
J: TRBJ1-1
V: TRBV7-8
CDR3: CASSLFAVNTEAFF
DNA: TGTGCCAGCAGCTTATTTGCAGTCAACACTGAAGCTTTCTTT

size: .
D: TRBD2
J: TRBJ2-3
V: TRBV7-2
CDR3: CASSLVRGGTDTQYF
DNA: TGTGCCAGCAGCTTAGTGCGGGGGGGCACAGATACGCAGTATTTT

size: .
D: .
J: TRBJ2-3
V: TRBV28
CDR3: CASSVLLGADTQYF
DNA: TGTGCCAGCAGTGTCCTCCTAGGCGCAGATACGCAGTATTTT

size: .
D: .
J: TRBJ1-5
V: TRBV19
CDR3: CASGPTGTNQPQHF
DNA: TGTGCCAGCGGGCCCACAGGGACCAATCAGCCCCAGCATTTT

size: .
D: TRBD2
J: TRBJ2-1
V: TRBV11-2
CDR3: CASSLAGTSGDEQFF
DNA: TGTGCCAGCAGCTTAGCAGGGACTAGTGGGGATGAGCAGTTCTTC

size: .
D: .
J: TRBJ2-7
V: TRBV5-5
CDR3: CASSLAHGGNYEQYF
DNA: TGTGCCAGCAGCTTGGCCCACGGGGGTAACTACGAGCAGTACTTC